A selection of T cell receptor beta chains follows, all from one sample in a study of control samples from healthy donors and cancer patients. The repertoire was sequenced with immunoSEQ multiplex PCR; TCRdb's copy has only in-frame clones and lacks some. The table has more than 70,000 clones, approximately 94% seen once; the top ten hold under 3.5%. The sample was blood. The receptors come from a woman in her twenties or thirties in good health. CDR3s leave out the opening cysteine and the closing phenylalanine or tryptophan. Clone size is shown for a subset of rows, as once, few, many or a class of expanded clone.

>TRBV5-4|TRBJ2-2|NA
ASSLPGTGNTGELF
>TRBV5-1|TRBJ1-6|NA
ASSSSTGSPYNSPLH
>TRBV7-9|TRBJ1-1|NA
ASGGRAPEAF
>TRBV9|TRBJ2-2|NA
ASSGGQGDTGELF
>TRBV7-8|TRBJ1-1|few
ASSLKIGWRNTEAF
>TRBV15|TRBJ2-5|NA
ATSRGPQETQY
>TRBV4-2|TRBJ2-1|NA
ATGDSSYNEQF
>TRBV18|TRBJ1-2|NA
ASSPSTGSRDYGYT
>TRBV10-3|TRBJ1-2|NA
AISGVDRGYGYT
>TRBV19|TRBJ1-2|NA
ASRDRAGYT
>TRBV3-1/TRBV3-2|TRBJ1-2|NA
ASSQEDRVGYT
>TRBV28|TRBJ1-5|NA
ASSLPDRGNQPQH
>TRBV4-2|TRBJ1-5|once
ASSQGHDQPQH